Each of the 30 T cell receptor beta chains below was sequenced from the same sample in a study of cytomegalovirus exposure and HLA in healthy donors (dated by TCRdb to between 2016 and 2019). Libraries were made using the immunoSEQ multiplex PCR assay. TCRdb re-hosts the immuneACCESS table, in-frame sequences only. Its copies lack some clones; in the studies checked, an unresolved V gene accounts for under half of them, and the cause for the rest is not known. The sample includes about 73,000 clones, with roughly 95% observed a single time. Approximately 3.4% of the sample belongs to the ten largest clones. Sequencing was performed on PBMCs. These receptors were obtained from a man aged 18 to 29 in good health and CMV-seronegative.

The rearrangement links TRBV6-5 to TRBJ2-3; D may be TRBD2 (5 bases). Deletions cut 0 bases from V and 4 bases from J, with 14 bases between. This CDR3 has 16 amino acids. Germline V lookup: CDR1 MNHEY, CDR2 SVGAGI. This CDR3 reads CASSYSREGLADTQYF. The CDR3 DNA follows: TGTGCCAGCAGTTACTCGAGGGAAGGCTTGGCAGATACGCAGTATTTT.

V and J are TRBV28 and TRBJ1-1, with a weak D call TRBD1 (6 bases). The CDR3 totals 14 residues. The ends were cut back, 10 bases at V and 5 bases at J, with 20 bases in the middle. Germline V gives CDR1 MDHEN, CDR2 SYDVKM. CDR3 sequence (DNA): TGTGCCACCTGGCGGGCAGGGGAGGGGACTGAAGCTTTCTTT. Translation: CATWRAGEGTEAFF.

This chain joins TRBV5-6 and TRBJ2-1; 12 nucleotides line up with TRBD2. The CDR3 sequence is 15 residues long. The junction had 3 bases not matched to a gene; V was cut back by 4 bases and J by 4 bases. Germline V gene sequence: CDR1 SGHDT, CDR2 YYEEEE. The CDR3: CASSTLAGGYNEQFF. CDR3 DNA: TGTGCCAGCAGCACTCTAGCGGGGGGGTACAATGAGCAGTTCTTC.

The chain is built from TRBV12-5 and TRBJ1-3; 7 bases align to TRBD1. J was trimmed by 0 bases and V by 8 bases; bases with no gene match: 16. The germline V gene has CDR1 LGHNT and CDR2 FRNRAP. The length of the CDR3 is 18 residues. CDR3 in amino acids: CASSTPPSGGLSGNTIYF. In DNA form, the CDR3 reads TGTGCTAGTTCAACCCCACCCTCAGGGGGACTCTCTGGAAACACCATATATTTT.

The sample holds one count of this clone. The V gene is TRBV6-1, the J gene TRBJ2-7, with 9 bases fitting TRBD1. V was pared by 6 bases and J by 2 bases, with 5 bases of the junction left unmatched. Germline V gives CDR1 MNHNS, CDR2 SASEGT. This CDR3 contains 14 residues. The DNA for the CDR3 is TGTGCCAGCAGCTCGGGACAGGGAGCCTACGAGCAGTACTTC. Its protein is CASSSGQGAYEQYF.

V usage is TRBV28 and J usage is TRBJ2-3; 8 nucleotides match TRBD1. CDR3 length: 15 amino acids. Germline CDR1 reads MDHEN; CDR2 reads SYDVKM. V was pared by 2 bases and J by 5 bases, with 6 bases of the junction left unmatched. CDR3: CASSLIVQGEDTQYF. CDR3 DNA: TGTGCCAGCAGTTTAATTGTACAGGGGGAAGATACGCAGTATTTT. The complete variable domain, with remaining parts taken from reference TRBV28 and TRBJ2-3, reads DVKVTQSSRYLVKRTGEKVFLECVQDMDHENMFWYRQDPGLGLRLIYFSYDVKMKEKGDIPEGYSVSREKKERFSLILESASTNQTSMYLCASSLIVQGEDTQYFGPGTRLTVL.

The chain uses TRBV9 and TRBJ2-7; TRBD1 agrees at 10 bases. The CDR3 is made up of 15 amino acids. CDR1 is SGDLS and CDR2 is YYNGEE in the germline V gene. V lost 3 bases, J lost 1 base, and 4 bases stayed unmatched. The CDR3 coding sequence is TGTGCCAGCAGCGCGAGGGACAGGGGATCCTACGAGCAGTACTTC. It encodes CASSARDRGSYEQYF.

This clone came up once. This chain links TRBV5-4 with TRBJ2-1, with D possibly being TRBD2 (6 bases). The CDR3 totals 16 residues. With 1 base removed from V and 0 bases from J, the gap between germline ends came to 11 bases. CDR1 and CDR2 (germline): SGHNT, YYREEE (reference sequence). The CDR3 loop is CASSLHGGDSYNEQFF. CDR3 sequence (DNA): TGTGCCAGCAGCTTGCACGGCGGGGACTCCTACAATGAGCAGTTCTTC. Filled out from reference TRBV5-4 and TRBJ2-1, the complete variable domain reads ETGVTQSPTHLIKTRGQQVTLRCSSQSGHNTVSWYQQALGQGPQFIFQYYREEENGRGNFPPRFSGLQFPNYSSELNVNALELDDSALYLCASSLHGGDSYNEQFFGPGTRLTVL.

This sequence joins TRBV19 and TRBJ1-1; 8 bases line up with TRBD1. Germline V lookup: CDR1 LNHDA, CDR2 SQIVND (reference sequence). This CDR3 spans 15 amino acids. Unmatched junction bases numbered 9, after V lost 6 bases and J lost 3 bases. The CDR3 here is CASSRTGKSDTEAFF. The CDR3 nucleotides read TGTGCCAGTAGCCGGACAGGGAAAAGTGACACTGAAGCTTTCTTT.

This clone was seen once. CDR3 sequence reads: CASSPGTNYEQYF. DNA for the CDR3: TGTGCCAGCAGCCCCGGGACAAACTACGAGCAGTACTTC. This rearrangement joins TRBV11-2 to TRBJ2-7, with a weak D call TRBD1 (6 bases). This CDR3 spans 13 amino acids. The V gene lost 5 bases and the J gene lost 3 bases, with 11 bases spanning the gap. Germline V CDR1 and CDR2: SGHAT, FQNNGV.

The CDR3, as DNA: TGTGCCATCATGGCGAACCCTCAGGGGAACTATGGCTACACCTTC. This sequence encodes CAIMANPQGNYGYTF. The chain couples TRBV10-3 to TRBJ1-2; a weak D match, TRBD1 (6 bases). This CDR3 is 15 amino acids long. Germline CDR1 ENHRY, CDR2 SYGVKD. Trimming pared 7 bases from V and 2 bases from J, leaving 17 bases between.

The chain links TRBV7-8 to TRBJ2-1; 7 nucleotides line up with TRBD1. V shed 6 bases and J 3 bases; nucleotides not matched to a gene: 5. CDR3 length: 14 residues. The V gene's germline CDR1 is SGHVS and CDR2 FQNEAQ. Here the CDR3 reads CASSPTGDYNEQFF. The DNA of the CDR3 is TGTGCCAGCAGTCCCACAGGGGACTACAATGAGCAGTTCTTC. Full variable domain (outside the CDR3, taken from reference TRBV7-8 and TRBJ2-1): GAGVSQSPRYKVAKRGQDVALRCDPISGHVSLFWYQQALGQGPEFLTYFQNEAQLDKSGLPSDRFFAERPEGSVSTLKIQRTQQEDSAVYLCASSPTGDYNEQFFGPGTRLTVL.

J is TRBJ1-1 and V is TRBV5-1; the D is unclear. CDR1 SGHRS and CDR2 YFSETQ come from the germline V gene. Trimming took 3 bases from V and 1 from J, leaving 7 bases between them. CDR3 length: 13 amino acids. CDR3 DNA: TGCGCCAGCAGCTGGCCAACGAACACTGAAGCTTTCTTT. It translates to CASSWPTNTEAFF.

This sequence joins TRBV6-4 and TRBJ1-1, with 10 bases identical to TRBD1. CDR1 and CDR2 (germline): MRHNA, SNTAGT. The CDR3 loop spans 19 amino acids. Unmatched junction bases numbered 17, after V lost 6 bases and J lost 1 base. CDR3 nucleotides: TGTGCCAGCAGAACAGAAAGACAGGGGGCCGGAGGATCGAACACTGAAGCTTTCTTT. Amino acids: CASRTERQGAGGSNTEAFF.

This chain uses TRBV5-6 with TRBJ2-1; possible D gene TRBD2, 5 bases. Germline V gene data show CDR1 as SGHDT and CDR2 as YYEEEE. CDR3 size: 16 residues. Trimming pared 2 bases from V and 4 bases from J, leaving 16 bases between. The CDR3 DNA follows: TGTGCCAGCAGCTTTAAGTCCGCGGGCGGATACAATGAGCAGTTCTTC. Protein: CASSFKSAGGYNEQFF.

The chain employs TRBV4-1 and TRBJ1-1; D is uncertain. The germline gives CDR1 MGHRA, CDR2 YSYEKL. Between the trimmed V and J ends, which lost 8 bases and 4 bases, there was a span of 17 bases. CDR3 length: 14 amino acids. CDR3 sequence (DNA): TGCGCCAGCCGAGGGCTCTTAAAGGCCACTGAAGCTTTCTTT. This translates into CASRGLLKATEAFF.

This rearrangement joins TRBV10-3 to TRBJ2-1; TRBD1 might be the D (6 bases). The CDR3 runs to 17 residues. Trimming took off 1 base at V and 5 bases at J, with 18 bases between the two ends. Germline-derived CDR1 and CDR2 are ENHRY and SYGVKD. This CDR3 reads CAISEWGAGTPNNEQFF. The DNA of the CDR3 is TGTGCCATCAGTGAGTGGGGTGCCGGGACACCAAACAATGAGCAGTTCTTC.

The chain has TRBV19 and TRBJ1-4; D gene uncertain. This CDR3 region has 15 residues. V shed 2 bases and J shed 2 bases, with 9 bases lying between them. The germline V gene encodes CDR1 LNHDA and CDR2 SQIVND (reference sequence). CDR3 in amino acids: CASSILADTNEKLFF. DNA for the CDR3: TGTGCCAGTAGTATATTGGCAGATACTAATGAAAAACTGTTTTTT.

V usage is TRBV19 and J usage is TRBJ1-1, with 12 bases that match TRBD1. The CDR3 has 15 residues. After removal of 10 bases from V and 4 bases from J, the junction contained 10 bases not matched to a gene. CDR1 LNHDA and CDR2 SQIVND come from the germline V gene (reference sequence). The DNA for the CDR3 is TGTGCCATTCTTTCACCGGGACAGGGGGCCACTGAAGCTTTCTTT. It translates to CAILSPGQGATEAFF.

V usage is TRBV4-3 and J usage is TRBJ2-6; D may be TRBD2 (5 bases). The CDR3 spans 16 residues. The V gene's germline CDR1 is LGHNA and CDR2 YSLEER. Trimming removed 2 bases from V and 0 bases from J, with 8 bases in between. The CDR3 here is CASSQTRVSGANVLTF. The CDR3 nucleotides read TGCGCCAGCAGCCAAACGAGGGTCTCTGGGGCCAACGTCCTGACTTTC.

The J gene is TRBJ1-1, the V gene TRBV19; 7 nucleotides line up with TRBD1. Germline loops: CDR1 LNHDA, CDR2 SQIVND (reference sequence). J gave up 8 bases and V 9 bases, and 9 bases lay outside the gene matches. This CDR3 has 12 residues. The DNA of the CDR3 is TGTGCCAGCCCGACCGTCAGGGGGGAAGCTTTCTTT. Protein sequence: CASPTVRGEAFF.

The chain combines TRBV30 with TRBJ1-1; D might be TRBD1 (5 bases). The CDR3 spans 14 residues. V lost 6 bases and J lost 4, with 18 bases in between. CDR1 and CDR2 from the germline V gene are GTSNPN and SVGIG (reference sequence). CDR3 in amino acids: CACRRGAGLTEAFF. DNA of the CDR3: TGTGCCTGCCGACGTGGGGCAGGGCTCACTGAAGCTTTCTTT.

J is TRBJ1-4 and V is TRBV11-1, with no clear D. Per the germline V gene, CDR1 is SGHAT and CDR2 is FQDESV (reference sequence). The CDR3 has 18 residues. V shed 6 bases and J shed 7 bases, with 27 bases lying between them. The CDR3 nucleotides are TGTGCCAGCAGATATGACGGAGTATTGCAGTCACGTCGTGAAAAACTGTTTTTT. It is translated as CASRYDGVLQSRREKLFF.

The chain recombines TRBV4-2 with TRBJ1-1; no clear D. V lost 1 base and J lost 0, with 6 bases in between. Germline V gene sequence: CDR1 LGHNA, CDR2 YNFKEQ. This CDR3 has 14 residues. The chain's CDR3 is CASSQGGLNTEAFF. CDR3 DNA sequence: TGTGCCAGCAGCCAAGGCGGCCTGAACACTGAAGCTTTCTTT.

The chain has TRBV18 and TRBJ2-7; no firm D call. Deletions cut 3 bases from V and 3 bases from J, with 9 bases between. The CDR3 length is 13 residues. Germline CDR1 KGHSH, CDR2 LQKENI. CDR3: CASSPSDGYEQYF. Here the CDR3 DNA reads TGTGCCAGCTCACCGAGCGACGGCTACGAGCAGTACTTC.

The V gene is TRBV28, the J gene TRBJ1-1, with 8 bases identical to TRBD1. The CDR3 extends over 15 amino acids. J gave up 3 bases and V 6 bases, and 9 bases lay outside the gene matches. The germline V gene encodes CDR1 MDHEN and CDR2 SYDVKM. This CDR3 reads CASSPTGGSYTEAFF. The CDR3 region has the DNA TGTGCCAGCAGCCCCACAGGGGGGAGTTACACTGAAGCTTTCTTT. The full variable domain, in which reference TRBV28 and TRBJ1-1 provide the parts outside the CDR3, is DVKVTQSSRYLVKRTGEKVFLECVQDMDHENMFWYRQDPGLGLRLIYFSYDVKMKEKGDIPEGYSVSREKKERFSLILESASTNQTSMYLCASSPTGGSYTEAFFGQGTRLTVV.

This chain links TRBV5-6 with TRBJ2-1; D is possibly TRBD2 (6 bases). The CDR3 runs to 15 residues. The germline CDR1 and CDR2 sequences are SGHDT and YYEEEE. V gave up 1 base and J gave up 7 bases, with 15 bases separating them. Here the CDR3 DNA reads TGTGCCAGCAGCTTGACCGGGGGTGGGGGTAATGAGCAGTTCTTC. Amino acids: CASSLTGGGGNEQFF.

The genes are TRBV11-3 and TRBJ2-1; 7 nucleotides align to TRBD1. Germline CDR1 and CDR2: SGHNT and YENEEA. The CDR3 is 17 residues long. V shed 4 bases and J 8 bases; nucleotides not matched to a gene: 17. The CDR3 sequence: CASSSRSPGQVGDEQFF. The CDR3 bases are TGTGCCAGCAGCTCCCGTTCACCCGGACAGGTTGGGGATGAGCAGTTCTTC.

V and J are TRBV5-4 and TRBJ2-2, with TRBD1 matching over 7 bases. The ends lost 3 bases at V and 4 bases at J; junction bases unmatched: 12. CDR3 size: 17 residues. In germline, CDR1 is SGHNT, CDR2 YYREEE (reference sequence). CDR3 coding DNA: TGTGCCAGCAGCTCGAAGGGGGCGGATGGAAGCACCGGGGAGCTGTTTTTT. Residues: CASSSKGADGSTGELFF.

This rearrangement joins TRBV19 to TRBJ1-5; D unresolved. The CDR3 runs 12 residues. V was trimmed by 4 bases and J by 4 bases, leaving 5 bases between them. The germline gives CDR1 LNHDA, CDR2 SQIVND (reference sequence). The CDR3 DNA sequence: TGTGCCAGTAGTACAGGTAATCAGCCCCAGCATTTT. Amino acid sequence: CASSTGNQPQHF.